The rows below give T cell receptor beta chains drawn from one sample of a study of cytomegalovirus exposure and HLA in healthy donors. The table came from immunoSEQ multiplex PCR; TCRdb's copy has only in-frame clones and leaves some out. The sample contains 90,000 to 150,000 clones, approximately 74% of which appear only once. Sequenced: PBMCs. The source of these receptors is a woman aged 45-59 years in good health and CMV-seropositive. Both conserved end residues are part of each CDR3. Each record gives: J gene, clone size, V gene, D gene, CDR3 DNA, CDR3 protein. A D gene is named only where the DNA matches it firmly. Not every row has a clone size; where given, it reads once, few, many or a size class.

TRBJ2-7 | - | TRBV30 | TRBD1 | TGTGCCTGGAGTGTCGGGACAGGGAGCTACGAGCAGTACTTC | CAWSVGTGSYEQYF
TRBJ1-2 | - | TRBV7-2 | TRBD1 | TGTGCCAGCAGCTCAACATCTGGGACAGGGGGTGGCTACACCTTC | CASSSTSGTGGGYTF
TRBJ1-2 | - | TRBV2 | - | TGTGCCAGCAGTGAATACGTCGGGGGCTATGGCTACACCTTC | CASSEYVGGYGYTF
TRBJ2-5 | few | TRBV14 | TRBD1 | TGTGCCAGCAGCCACCGACAGGGGGCCCGGGAGACCCAGTACTTC | CASSHRQGARETQYF
TRBJ1-2 | - | TRBV27 | TRBD1 | TGTGCCAGCAGTCTGACAGGGGCGAACTATGGCTACACCTTC | CASSLTGANYGYTF
TRBJ2-1 | - | TRBV5-4 | TRBD2 | TGTGCCAGCAGCTTGGCCGTTAGCGGGGGGGCCCGGCATGAGCAGTTCTTC | CASSLAVSGGARHEQFF
TRBJ1-1 | - | TRBV29-1 | - | TGCAGCGCCTACAGGAACACTGAAGCTTTCTTT | CSAYRNTEAFF
TRBJ2-1 | once | TRBV5-1 | TRBD2 | TGCGCCAGCAGCTTGGCTGGTAGCGGGTTCACCTACAATGAGCAGTTCTTC | CASSLAGSGFTYNEQFF
TRBJ1-2 | - | TRBV4-3 | - | TGCGCCAGCAGCCACGAGAACAGGGCAGATGGCTACACCTTC | CASSHENRADGYTF
TRBJ2-1 | - | TRBV27 | - | TGTGCCAGCAGTTTCAGTTCTCCCGCGGATGAGCAGTTCTTC | CASSFSSPADEQFF
TRBJ1-2 | - | TRBV28 | - | TGTGCCAGCAGCAGGGGAGGGCAGACCTATGGCTACACCTTC | CASSRGGQTYGYTF
TRBJ2-1 | few | TRBV5-8 | - | TGTGCCAGCAGGAAACAGGGCGTCGGGACCTACAATGAGCAGTTCTTC | CASRKQGVGTYNEQFF
TRBJ1-4 | - | TRBV19 | - | TGTGCCAGTAGTATCGGGGGGAGGACAAACGAAAAACTGTTTTTT | CASSIGGRTNEKLFF
TRBJ1-2 | - | TRBV5-1 | TRBD1 | TGCGCCAGCAGCACAGGGGCTGACGGCTACACCTTC | CASSTGADGYTF
TRBJ1-2 | few | TRBV2 | - | TGTGCCAGCATAGCGGGGTTATACTATGGCTACACCTTC | CASIAGLYYGYTF
TRBJ2-7 | - | TRBV5-4 | - | TGTGCCAGCGGCTCGGGGGGCGGTCGGTGGGAGCAGTACTTC | CASGSGGGRWEQYF
TRBJ2-6 | - | TRBV5-6 | - | TGTGCCAGCAGCCTGGGGGCGTCAGGGGCCAACGTCCTGACTTTC | CASSLGASGANVLTF